The rows below give T cell receptor beta chains drawn from one sample of a study of blood T cell repertoires in COVID-19. Sequenced by immunoSEQ multiplex PCR; TCRdb stores in-frame clones only, minus some. The sample has 95,000 to 150,000 clones; 85% are singletons. Input material: peripheral blood. These receptors came from a man older than 75 with active or convalescent COVID-19. The CDR3 runs from the conserved cysteine through the conserved F or W. D genes are given only for firm matches. Clone size is shown for a subset of rows, as once, few, many or a class of expanded clone.

CDR3 protein: CATSDPAGRQGDPYEQYF
CDR3 DNA: TGTGCCACCAGTGACCCCGCGGGCCGACAGGGGGATCCCTACGAGCAGTACTTC
clone size: many
V gene: TRBV24-1
J gene: TRBJ2-7
D gene: TRBD1

CDR3 protein: CASSVGPGLAGGPFSYNEQFF
CDR3 DNA: TGTGCCAGCAGCGTAGGGCCGGGACTAGCGGGGGGGCCGTTTTCCTACAATGAGCAGTTCTTC
clone size: .
V gene: TRBV9
J gene: TRBJ2-1
D gene: TRBD2

CDR3 protein: CASSQELSGTSKNEQYF
CDR3 DNA: TGTGCCAGCAGCCAAGAACTCTCTGGGACTAGTAAAAACGAGCAGTACTTC
clone size: few
V gene: TRBV4-2
J gene: TRBJ2-7
D gene: TRBD2

CDR3 protein: CASSPRQTSTDTQYF
CDR3 DNA: TGTGCCAGCAGCCCCCGACAGACTAGCACAGATACGCAGTATTTT
clone size: .
V gene: TRBV9
J gene: TRBJ2-3
D gene: .

CDR3 protein: CASSSAGANQPQHF
CDR3 DNA: TGTGCCAGTAGTTCGGCAGGGGCTAATCAGCCCCAGCATTTT
clone size: .
V gene: TRBV19
J gene: TRBJ1-5
D gene: .

CDR3 protein: CASSLSGTASGNTIYF
CDR3 DNA: TGCGCCAGCAGCTTATCCGGGACAGCTTCGGGAAACACCATATATTTT
clone size: .
V gene: TRBV5-1
J gene: TRBJ1-3
D gene: TRBD1

CDR3 protein: CASSLGHGEETQYF
CDR3 DNA: TGTGCCAGCAGCTTAGGCCACGGTGAGGAGACCCAGTACTTC
clone size: .
V gene: TRBV13
J gene: TRBJ2-5
D gene: .

CDR3 protein: CASSKGRTGELFF
CDR3 DNA: TGTGCCAGTAGTAAGGGGAGGACCGGGGAGCTGTTTTTT
clone size: .
V gene: TRBV19
J gene: TRBJ2-2
D gene: .

CDR3 protein: CASSLSVDTQYF
CDR3 DNA: TGTGCCAGCAGCCTTAGCGTGGATACGCAGTATTTT
clone size: .
V gene: TRBV14
J gene: TRBJ2-3
D gene: .

CDR3 protein: CASSQGWRDSSNEQYF
CDR3 DNA: TGTGCCAGCAGCCAAGGGTGGCGCGACAGTTCAAATGAGCAGTACTTC
clone size: once
V gene: TRBV3-1/TRBV3-2
J gene: TRBJ2-7
D gene: .

CDR3 protein: CASSLSDPSRETQYF
CDR3 DNA: TGCGCCAGCAGCCTATCCGATCCTTCAAGAGAGACCCAGTACTTC
clone size: .
V gene: TRBV5-1
J gene: TRBJ2-5
D gene: .

CDR3 protein: CASSLAGGSYEQYF
CDR3 DNA: TGTGCCAGCAGTCTGGCAGGGGGTTCCTACGAGCAGTACTTC
clone size: .
V gene: TRBV25-1
J gene: TRBJ2-7
D gene: TRBD1

CDR3 protein: CASSNYGSSGNTIYF
CDR3 DNA: TGTGCCAGCTCGAACTATGGGAGCTCTGGAAACACCATATATTTT
clone size: .
V gene: TRBV18
J gene: TRBJ1-3
D gene: .

CDR3 protein: CASSPGLAIHIQYF
CDR3 DNA: TGTGCCAGCAGTCCGGGCCTAGCCATTCACATTCAGTACTTC
clone size: .
V gene: TRBV27
J gene: TRBJ2-4
D gene: .

CDR3 protein: CASSSARGRFTGELFF
CDR3 DNA: TGTGCCAGCAGTTCGGCGCGCGGGAGATTCACCGGGGAGCTGTTTTTT
clone size: once
V gene: TRBV27
J gene: TRBJ2-2
D gene: TRBD2

CDR3 protein: CASSYGTGSSGYTF
CDR3 DNA: TGTGCCAGCAGTTACGGGACAGGGTCCTCTGGCTACACCTTC
clone size: .
V gene: TRBV6-5
J gene: TRBJ1-2
D gene: TRBD1

CDR3 protein: CAWGVGSTGELFF
CDR3 DNA: TGTGCCTGGGGGGTAGGGAGCACCGGGGAGCTGTTTTTT
clone size: once
V gene: TRBV30
J gene: TRBJ2-2
D gene: .

CDR3 protein: CASRRRDPNTEAFF
CDR3 DNA: TGCGCCAGCAGACGGAGGGATCCGAACACTGAAGCTTTCTTT
clone size: .
V gene: TRBV5-1
J gene: TRBJ1-1
D gene: .

CDR3 protein: CAWSVRGGGEQYF
CDR3 DNA: TGTGCCTGGAGTGTACGGGGGGGCGGCGAGCAGTACTTC
clone size: .
V gene: TRBV30
J gene: TRBJ2-7
D gene: TRBD2

CDR3 protein: CASSLRVSYEQYF
CDR3 DNA: TGTGCCAGCAGCTTGAGAGTCTCCTACGAGCAGTACTTC
clone size: .
V gene: TRBV5-5
J gene: TRBJ2-7
D gene: .

CDR3 protein: CASSLTGEIGYTF
CDR3 DNA: TGTGCCAGCAGTCTAACAGGGGAAATCGGCTACACCTTC
clone size: .
V gene: TRBV12-3/TRBV12-4
J gene: TRBJ1-2
D gene: TRBD1

CDR3 protein: CASSLSGGHGEKLFF
CDR3 DNA: TGTGCCAGCAGTCTATCGGGGGGCCATGGGGAAAAACTGTTTTTT
clone size: .
V gene: TRBV25-1
J gene: TRBJ1-4
D gene: .

CDR3 protein: CASSPELLAGGPPRELFF
CDR3 DNA: TGTGCCAGCAGCCCCGAACTCCTAGCGGGAGGCCCCCCCCGGGAGCTGTTTTTT
clone size: .
V gene: TRBV7-2
J gene: TRBJ2-2
D gene: TRBD2

CDR3 protein: CASSLYRGPNNEQFF
CDR3 DNA: TGTGCCAGCAGCCTGTACAGGGGGCCGAACAATGAGCAGTTCTTC
clone size: once
V gene: TRBV7-7
J gene: TRBJ2-1
D gene: TRBD1

CDR3 protein: CASTPLGRVNSPLHF
CDR3 DNA: TGTGCCAGCACTCCCTTGGGCCGCGTCAATTCACCCCTCCACTTT
clone size: .
V gene: TRBV27
J gene: TRBJ1-6
D gene: .

CDR3 protein: CASSQWGTGADYEQYF
CDR3 DNA: TGCGCCAGCAGCCAGTGGGGGACAGGAGCCGACTACGAGCAGTACTTC
clone size: .
V gene: TRBV5-1
J gene: TRBJ2-7
D gene: TRBD1

CDR3 protein: CASSYSSPTFGYTF
CDR3 DNA: TGTGCCAGCAGTTACTCCTCCCCGACATTTGGCTACACCTTC
clone size: .
V gene: TRBV6-2/TRBV6-3
J gene: TRBJ1-2
D gene: .

CDR3 protein: CASSIGGGHRNQPQHF
CDR3 DNA: TGTGCCAGTAGTATTGGGGGGGGTCATCGCAATCAGCCCCAGCATTTT
clone size: .
V gene: TRBV19
J gene: TRBJ1-5
D gene: .

CDR3 protein: CATSESTGYEQYF
CDR3 DNA: TGTGCCACCAGTGAATCAACAGGGTACGAGCAGTACTTC
clone size: .
V gene: TRBV24-1
J gene: TRBJ2-7
D gene: .

CDR3 protein: CASSQTRGREKLFF
CDR3 DNA: TGCGCCAGCAGCCAAACCAGGGGGCGTGAAAAACTGTTTTTT
clone size: .
V gene: TRBV4-3
J gene: TRBJ1-4
D gene: TRBD1

CDR3 protein: CASSSLAGGGTDTQYF
CDR3 DNA: TGCGCCAGCAGCTCCCTAGCGGGAGGGGGGACAGATACGCAGTATTTT
clone size: .
V gene: TRBV5-1
J gene: TRBJ2-3
D gene: TRBD2